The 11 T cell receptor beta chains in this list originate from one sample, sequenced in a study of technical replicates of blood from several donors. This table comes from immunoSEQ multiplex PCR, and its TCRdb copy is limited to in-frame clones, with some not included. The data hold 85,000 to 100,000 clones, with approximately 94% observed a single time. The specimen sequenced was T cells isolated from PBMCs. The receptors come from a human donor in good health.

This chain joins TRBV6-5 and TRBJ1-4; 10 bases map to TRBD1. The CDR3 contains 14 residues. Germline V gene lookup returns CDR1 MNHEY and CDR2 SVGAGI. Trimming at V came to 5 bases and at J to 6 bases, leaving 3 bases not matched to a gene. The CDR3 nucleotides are TGTGCCAGCAGTGACGGGACAGGGGATGAAAAACTGTTTTTT. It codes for CASSDGTGDEKLFF.

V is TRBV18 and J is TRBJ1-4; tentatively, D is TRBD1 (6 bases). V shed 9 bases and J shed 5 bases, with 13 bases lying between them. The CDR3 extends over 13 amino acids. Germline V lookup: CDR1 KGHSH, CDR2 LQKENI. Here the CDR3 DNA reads TGTGCCAGTTCAGGGGCGGAGAATGAAAAACTGTTTTTT. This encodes CASSGAENEKLFF.

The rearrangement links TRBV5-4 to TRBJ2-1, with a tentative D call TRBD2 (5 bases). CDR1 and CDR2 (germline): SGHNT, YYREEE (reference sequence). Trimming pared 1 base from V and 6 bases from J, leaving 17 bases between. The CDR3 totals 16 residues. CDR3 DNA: TGTGCCAGCAGCTTGAGGTGGACTCTTTCCGGCAATGAGCAGTTCTTC. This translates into CASSLRWTLSGNEQFF.

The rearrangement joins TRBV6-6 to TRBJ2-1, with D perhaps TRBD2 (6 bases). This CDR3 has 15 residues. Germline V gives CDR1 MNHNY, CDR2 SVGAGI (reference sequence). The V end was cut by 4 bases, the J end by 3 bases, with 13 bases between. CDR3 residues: CASSSSGGSYNEQFF. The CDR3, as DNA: TGTGCCAGCAGTTCCTCTGGGGGGAGCTACAATGAGCAGTTCTTC.

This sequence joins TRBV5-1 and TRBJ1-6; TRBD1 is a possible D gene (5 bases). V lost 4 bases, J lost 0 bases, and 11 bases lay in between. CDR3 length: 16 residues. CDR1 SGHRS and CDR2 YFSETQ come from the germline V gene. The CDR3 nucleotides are TGCGCCAGCAGCGAGACAGTAGGCTCCTATAATTCACCCCTCCACTTT. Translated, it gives CASSETVGSYNSPLHF.

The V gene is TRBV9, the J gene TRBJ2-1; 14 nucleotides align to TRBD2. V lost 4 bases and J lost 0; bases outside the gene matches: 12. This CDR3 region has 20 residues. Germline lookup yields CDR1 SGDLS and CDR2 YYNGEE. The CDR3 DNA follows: TGTGCCAGCAGCCCAAGGACTAGCGGGGGGTCCCACGTCTCCTACAATGAGCAGTTCTTC. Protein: CASSPRTSGGSHVSYNEQFF.

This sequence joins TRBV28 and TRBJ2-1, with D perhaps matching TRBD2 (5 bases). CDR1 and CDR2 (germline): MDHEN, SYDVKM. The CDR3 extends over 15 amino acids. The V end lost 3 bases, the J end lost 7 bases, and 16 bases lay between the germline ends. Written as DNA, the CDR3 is TGTGCCAGCAGTTTGCGGGCCCTCACTCCAAATGAGCAGTTCTTC. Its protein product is CASSLRALTPNEQFF.

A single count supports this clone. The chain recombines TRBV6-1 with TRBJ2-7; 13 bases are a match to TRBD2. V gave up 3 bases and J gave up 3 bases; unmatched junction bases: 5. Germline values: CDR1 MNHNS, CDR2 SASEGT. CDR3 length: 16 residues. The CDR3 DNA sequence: TGTGCCAGCAGTGACCCCAGGACTAGCGGGAGCTACGAGCAGTACTTC. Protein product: CASSDPRTSGSYEQYF.

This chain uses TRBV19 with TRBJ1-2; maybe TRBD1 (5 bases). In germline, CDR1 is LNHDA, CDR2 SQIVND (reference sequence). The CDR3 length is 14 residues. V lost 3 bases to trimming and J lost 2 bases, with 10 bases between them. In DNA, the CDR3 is TGTGCCAGTAGTATGGGTCGGACAAACTATGGCTACACCTTC. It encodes CASSMGRTNYGYTF.

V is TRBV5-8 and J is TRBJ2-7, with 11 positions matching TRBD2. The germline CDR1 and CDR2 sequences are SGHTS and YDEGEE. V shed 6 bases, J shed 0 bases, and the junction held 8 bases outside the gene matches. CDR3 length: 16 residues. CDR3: CASTRLAGSFSYEQYF. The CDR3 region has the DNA TGTGCCAGCACCCGACTAGCGGGAAGCTTCTCCTACGAGCAGTACTTC.

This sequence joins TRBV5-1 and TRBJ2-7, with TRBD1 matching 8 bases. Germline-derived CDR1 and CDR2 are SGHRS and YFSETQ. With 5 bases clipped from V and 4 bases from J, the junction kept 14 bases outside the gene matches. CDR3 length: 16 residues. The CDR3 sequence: CASRSGQGGLRYEQYF. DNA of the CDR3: TGCGCCAGCAGATCAGGACAGGGCGGACTAAGGTACGAGCAGTACTTC.